The 9 T cell receptor beta chains below come from one sample, sequenced in a study of sequential checkpoint blockade in melanoma. The treatment is: randomized to nivolumab then ipilimumab (arm A) or the reverse (arm B). Profiling relied on immunoSEQ multiplex PCR, and the TCRdb table lists in-frame clones only, not all of them. The sample has over 30,000 clones, approximately 85% seen once. The sample here was CD8+ T cells sorted from blood (inferred from file names), taken from a patient given nivolumab and ipilimumab in sequence. Source of these receptors: a human donor with melanoma.

The chain carries TRBV11-2 and TRBJ1-1, with a possible D match to TRBD1 (6 bases). Trimming cost V 1 base and J 1 base, with 16 bases left between them. CDR1 and CDR2 (germline): SGHAT, FQNNGV. CDR3 length equals 17 residues. The CDR3 DNA sequence: TGTGCCAGCAGCTTAGTTGCGGGGGGCGGTGAGAACACTGAAGCTTTCTTT. Amino acid sequence: CASSLVAGGGENTEAFF.

The genes are TRBV27 and TRBJ2-6; tentative D call: TRBD1 (5 bases). The V gene lost 1 base and the J gene lost 0 bases, with 13 bases spanning the gap. The germline gives CDR1 MNHEY, CDR2 SMNVEV (reference sequence). The CDR3 extends over 18 amino acids. The DNA for the CDR3 is TGTGCCAGCAGTTTATTACCAGGGCCTAGCTCTGGGGCCAACGTCCTGACTTTC. Translated, it gives CASSLLPGPSSGANVLTF. The whole variable domain, filled in from reference TRBV27 and TRBJ2-6, reads EAQVTQNPRYLITVTGKKLTVTCSQNMNHEYMSWYRQDPGLGLRQIYYSMNVEVTDKGDVPEGYKVSRKEKRNFPLILESPSPNQTSLYFCASSLLPGPSSGANVLTFGAGSRLTVL.

The chain recombines TRBV6-5 with TRBJ2-1; D is possibly TRBD1 (5 bases). Trimming pared 5 bases from V and 10 bases from J, leaving 12 bases between. Per the germline V gene, CDR1 is MNHEY and CDR2 is SVGAGI. The CDR3 has 12 amino acids. The CDR3 region is CASSDEWGEQFF. The CDR3 DNA reads as TGTGCCAGCAGTGACGAGTGGGGCGAGCAGTTCTTC.

This chain connects TRBV4-1 to TRBJ2-7; 9 bases match TRBD1. V shed 4 bases and J 6 bases; nucleotides not matched to a gene: 7. From germline, CDR1 is MGHRA and CDR2 YSYEKL. This CDR3 region has 14 residues. The CDR3 is CASSLDRGLLEQYF. For the CDR3, the DNA is TGCGCCAGCAGCCTGGACAGGGGTCTACTCGAGCAGTACTTC.

The chain carries TRBV2 and TRBJ2-1, with TRBD1 matching 7 bases. This CDR3 comprises 12 residues. Germline V gene lookup returns CDR1 SNHLY and CDR2 FYNNEI. The junction had 3 bases not matched to a gene; V was cut back by 5 bases and J by 8 bases. DNA of the CDR3: TGTGCCAGCAGTCAAACAGGGGATGAGCAGTTCTTC. Translated, it gives CASSQTGDEQFF.

In DNA form, the CDR3 reads TGTGCCAGCAGCTTGTTTGGTGGCAATAATTCACCCCTCCACTTT. Amino acids: CASSLFGGNNSPLHF. The rearrangement uses TRBV5-4 and TRBJ1-6; D not resolved. CDR3 length: 15 residues. From germline, CDR1 is SGHNT and CDR2 YYREEE (reference sequence). V shed 1 base and J shed 5 bases, with 10 bases lying between them.

The J gene is TRBJ2-3, the V gene TRBV27; 8 nucleotides agree with TRBD2. CDR1 is MNHEY and CDR2 is SMNVEV in the germline V gene (reference sequence). V was pared by 5 bases and J by 1 base, with 5 bases of the junction left unmatched. The CDR3 totals 15 residues. This chain's CDR3 is CASSKLAVGTDTQYF. As DNA, the CDR3 is TGTGCCAGCAGTAAACTAGCGGTTGGCACAGATACGCAGTATTTT.

This chain uses TRBV19 with TRBJ1-1; possibly TRBD1 for D (5 bases). The V and J ends lost 5 bases and 4 bases respectively, with 14 bases between them. Germline V gene data show CDR1 as LNHDA and CDR2 as SQIVND (reference sequence). The CDR3 extends over 14 amino acids. The CDR3 nucleotides are TGTGCCAGTAGTGGGCCAGGGTCAACCACTGAAGCTTTCTTT. Translating it yields CASSGPGSTTEAFF.

The chain links TRBV6-4 to TRBJ2-2; 9 bases match TRBD2. The V segment lost 5 bases and the J segment 4 bases; nucleotides outside the gene matches: 8. Germline CDR1 MRHNA, CDR2 SNTAGT. The CDR3 totals 16 residues. This CDR3 is CASSHHGTSPTGELFF. DNA for the CDR3: TGTGCCAGCAGTCATCATGGGACTAGCCCCACCGGGGAGCTGTTTTTT.